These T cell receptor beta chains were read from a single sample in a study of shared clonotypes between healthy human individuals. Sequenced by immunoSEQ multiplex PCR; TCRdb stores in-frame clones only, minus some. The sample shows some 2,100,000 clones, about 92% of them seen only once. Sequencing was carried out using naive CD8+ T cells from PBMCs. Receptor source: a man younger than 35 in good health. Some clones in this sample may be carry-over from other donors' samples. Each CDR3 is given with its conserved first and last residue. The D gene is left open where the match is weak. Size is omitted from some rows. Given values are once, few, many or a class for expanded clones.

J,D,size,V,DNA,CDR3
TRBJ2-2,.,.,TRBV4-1,TGCGCCAGCAGAGAGGGGGTGGGGACGATCACCGGGGAGCTGTTTTTT,CASREGVGTITGELFF
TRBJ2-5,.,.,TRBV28,TGTGCCAGCAGTTTACTGGGGGTGCAAGAGACCCAGTACTTC,CASSLLGVQETQYF
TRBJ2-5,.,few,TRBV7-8,TGTGCCAGCAGCTTAAAGGAGACCCAGTACTTC,CASSLKETQYF
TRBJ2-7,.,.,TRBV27,TGTGCCAGCAGTTTATCGAGGGGCCCAGCCTACGAGCAGTACTTC,CASSLSRGPAYEQYF
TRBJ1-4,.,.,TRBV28,TGTGCCAGCAGACAAACCCCGAAGTGGGAAAAACTGTTTTTT,CASRQTPKWEKLFF
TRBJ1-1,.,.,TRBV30,TGTGCCTGGACTTGGACGGAGAACACTGAAGCTTTCTTT,CAWTWTENTEAFF
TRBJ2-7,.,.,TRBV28,TGTGCCACTCGGGTAGGCACCAGCTCCTACGAGCAGTACTTC,CATRVGTSSYEQYF
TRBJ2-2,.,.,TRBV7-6,TGTGCCAGCAGCTTCCCAAATTCCGGGACTAACACCGGGGAGCTGTTTTTT,CASSFPNSGTNTGELFF
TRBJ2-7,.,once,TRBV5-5,TGTGCCAGCAGCTTAGATTACAGGGCCAACGAGCAGTACTTC,CASSLDYRANEQYF
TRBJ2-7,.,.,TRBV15,TGTGCCACCAGCAGAGGGGGCGAGGGCTCCTACGAGCAGTACTTC,CATSRGGEGSYEQYF
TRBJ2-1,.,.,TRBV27,TGTGCCAGCAGTGCCGGGACACGTACGGGGATTCTACGCAATGAGCAGTTCTTC,CASSAGTRTGILRNEQFF
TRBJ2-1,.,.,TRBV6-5,TGTGCCAGCCGGGTGGCCCTTACTGGCAATGAGCAGTTCTTC,CASRVALTGNEQFF
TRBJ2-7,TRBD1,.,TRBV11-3,TGTGCCAGCAATTGGGAAACCCCCGGGACAGTTACCTACGAGCAGTACTTC,CASNWETPGTVTYEQYF
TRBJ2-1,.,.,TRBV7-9,TGTGCCAGCAGCTGGGGACTTTCCTCCTACAATGAGCAGTTCTTC,CASSWGLSSYNEQFF
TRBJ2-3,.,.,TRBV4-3,TGCGCCAGCAGCCAACGGTTCACAGATACGCAGTATTTT,CASSQRFTDTQYF
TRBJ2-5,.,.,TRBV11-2,TGTGCCAGCAGCTTGTGGGGCTGGGAGACCCAGTACTTC,CASSLWGWETQYF
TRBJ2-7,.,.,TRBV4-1,TGCGCCAGCAGCCAAGATGGGTCTAGTCCCGCTCTCGAGCAGTACTTC,CASSQDGSSPALEQYF
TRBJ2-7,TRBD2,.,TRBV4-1,TGCGCCAGCACCCTAACTAGCGGGAGGACCTACGAGCAGTACTTC,CASTLTSGRTYEQYF
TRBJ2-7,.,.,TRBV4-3,TGCGCCAGCAGCCAATTTGACAGTACCTACGAGCAGTACTTC,CASSQFDSTYEQYF
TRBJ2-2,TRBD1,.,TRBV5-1,TGCGCCAGCAGCTTGCCGGACAGGCTCAACACCGGGGAGCTGTTTTTT,CASSLPDRLNTGELFF
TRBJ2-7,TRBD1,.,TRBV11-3,TGTGCCAGCAGCGCCGACAGGGGCTACGAGCAGTACTTC,CASSADRGYEQYF